The 8 T cell receptor beta chains given below trace back to one sample, sequenced in a study of T cell responses to AZD1222 COVID-19 vaccine. Sequenced by immunoSEQ multiplex PCR; TCRdb stores in-frame clones only, minus some. The sample holds 55,000 to 75,000 clones; 70% to 80% are singletons and the top ten take about a quarter. The sequences come from peripheral blood, collected on day 0 of MenACWY control vaccination. Source of these receptors: an adult in good health.

This chain links TRBV7-8 with TRBJ2-2, with TRBD2 identical over 14 bases. Germline CDR1 SGHVS, CDR2 FQNEAQ. V lost 5 bases, J lost 7 bases, and 6 bases stayed unmatched. The CDR3 totals 16 residues. DNA of the CDR3: TGTGCCAGCAGCCGAGGGACTAGCGGGGGAGGCGGGGAGCTGTTTTTT. Translating gives CASSRGTSGGGGELFF. Full variable domain (missing parts from reference TRBV7-8 and TRBJ2-2): GAGVSQSPRYKVAKRGQDVALRCDPISGHVSLFWYQQALGQGPEFLTYFQNEAQLDKSGLPSDRFFAERPEGSVSTLKIQRTQQEDSAVYLCASSRGTSGGGGELFFGEGSRLTVL.

This clone has more than one count but fewer than ten. The V and J genes are TRBV3-1 (or the pseudogene TRBV3-2) and TRBJ1-2; D remains ambiguous. The CDR3 consists of 13 residues. Trimming pared 4 bases from V and 3 bases from J, leaving 9 bases between. From germline, CDR1 is LGHDT and CDR2 YNNKEL (reference sequence). CDR3 coding DNA: TGTGCCAGCAGCCCCAGCTCGGACTATGGCTACACCTTC. As protein: CASSPSSDYGYTF.

V gene TRBV10-1 combines with J gene TRBJ1-5; 7 positions match TRBD1. Losses at the gene ends were 0 bases for V and 1 base for J; bases not matched to a gene: 6. Looked up from germline, CDR1 is WNHNN and CDR2 is SYGVQD (reference sequence). CDR3 length: 17 residues. CDR3 protein: CASSESKGAGSNQPQHF. In DNA, the CDR3 is TGCGCCAGCAGTGAGTCAAAGGGGGCAGGGAGCAATCAGCCCCAGCATTTT.

The chain uses TRBV15 and TRBJ2-3, with D possibly being TRBD2 (6 bases). V was trimmed by 2 bases and J by 4 bases, leaving 19 bases between them. The CDR3 sequence is 17 residues long. The germline V gene encodes CDR1 LNHNV and CDR2 YYDKDF (reference sequence). The CDR3 coding sequence is TGTGCCACCAGCAGACCTCTTGGGGGTACGGGGGCAGATACGCAGTATTTT. This sequence encodes CATSRPLGGTGADTQYF.

This chain links TRBV15 with TRBJ2-2; tentative D call: TRBD2 (7 bases). CDR1 LNHNV and CDR2 YYDKDF come from the germline V gene (reference sequence). Trimming shortened V by 0 bases and J by 0 bases, and 23 bases separated the two germline ends. The CDR3 is 21 amino acids. The CDR3 here is CATSREGRAGVLVTNTGELFF. The CDR3 coding sequence is TGTGCCACCAGCAGAGAAGGGAGGGCAGGGGTATTAGTAACGAACACCGGGGAGCTGTTTTTT.

The chain recombines TRBV28 with TRBJ1-1, with D unresolved. The V gene lost 7 bases and the J gene lost 4 bases, with 10 bases spanning the gap. The germline CDR1 and CDR2 sequences are MDHEN and SYDVKM. The CDR3 is made up of 12 amino acids. For the CDR3, the DNA is TGTGCCAGCACCCTTGGTTCCACTGAAGCTTTCTTT. This gives the protein CASTLGSTEAFF.

The J gene is TRBJ1-3, the V gene TRBV11-3, with D hard to call. The CDR3 spans 14 residues. Looked up from germline, CDR1 is SGHNT and CDR2 is YENEEA. Between the trimmed V and J ends, which lost 5 bases and 2 bases, there was a span of 10 bases. CDR3 sequence (DNA): TGTGCCAGCAGCCTCGGGAGGGCTGGAAACACCATATATTTT. It yields the protein CASSLGRAGNTIYF. The whole variable domain, filled in from reference TRBV11-3 and TRBJ1-3, reads EAGVVQSPRYKIIEKKQPVAFWCNPISGHNTLYWYLQNLGQGPELLIRYENEEAVDDSQLPKDRFSAERLKGVDSTLKIQPAELGDSAVYLCASSLGRAGNTIYFGEGSWLTVV.

This clone showed up just once. The rearrangement links TRBV11-2 to TRBJ2-1; no firm D call. CDR3 length: 16 amino acids. The germline CDR1 and CDR2 sequences are SGHAT and FQNNGV. V lost 6 bases and J 3 bases, leaving 18 bases between the germline ends. For the CDR3, the DNA is TGTGCCAGCAGGGGCCCTAAAGGCATTGACTACAATGAGCAGTTCTTC. Its translation is CASRGPKGIDYNEQFF.